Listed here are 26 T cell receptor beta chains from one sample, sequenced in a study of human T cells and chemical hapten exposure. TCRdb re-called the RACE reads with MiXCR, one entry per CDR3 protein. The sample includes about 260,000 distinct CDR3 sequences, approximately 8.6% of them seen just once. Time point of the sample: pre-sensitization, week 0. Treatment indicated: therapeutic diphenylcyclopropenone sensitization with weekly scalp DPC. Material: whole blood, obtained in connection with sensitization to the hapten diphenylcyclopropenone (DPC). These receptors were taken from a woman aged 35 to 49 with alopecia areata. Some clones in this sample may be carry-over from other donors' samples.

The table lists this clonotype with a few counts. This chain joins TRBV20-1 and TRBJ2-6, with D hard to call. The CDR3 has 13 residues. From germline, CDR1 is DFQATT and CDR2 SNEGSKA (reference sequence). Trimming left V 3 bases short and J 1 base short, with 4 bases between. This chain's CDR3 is CSASSSGANVLTF. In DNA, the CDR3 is TGCAGTGCTAGTTCGTCTGGGGCCAACGTCCTGACTTTC.

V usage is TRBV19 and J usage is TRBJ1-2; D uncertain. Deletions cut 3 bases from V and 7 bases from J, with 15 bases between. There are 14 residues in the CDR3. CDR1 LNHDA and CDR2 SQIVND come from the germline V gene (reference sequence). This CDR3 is CASSIDTLIGGYTF. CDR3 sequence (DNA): TGTGCCAGTAGTATCGACACTTTGATCGGTGGCTACACCTTC. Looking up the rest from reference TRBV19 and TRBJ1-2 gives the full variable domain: DGGITQSPKYLFRKEGQNVTLSCEQNLNHDAMYWYRQDPGQGLRLIYYSQIVNDFQKGDIAEGYSVSREKKESFPLTVTSAQKNPTAFYLCASSIDTLIGGYTFGSGTRLTVV.

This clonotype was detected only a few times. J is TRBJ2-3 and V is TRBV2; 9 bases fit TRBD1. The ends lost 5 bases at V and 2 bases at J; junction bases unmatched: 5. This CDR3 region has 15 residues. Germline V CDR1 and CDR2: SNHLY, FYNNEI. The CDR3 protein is CASSYRQGVTDTQYF. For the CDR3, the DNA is TGTGCCAGCAGTTATAGACAGGGGGTCACAGATACGCAGTATTTT.

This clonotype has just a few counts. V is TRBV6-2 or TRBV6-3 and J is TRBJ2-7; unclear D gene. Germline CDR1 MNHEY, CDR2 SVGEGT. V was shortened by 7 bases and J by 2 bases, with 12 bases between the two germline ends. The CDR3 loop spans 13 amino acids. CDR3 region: CASTLGSTYEQYF. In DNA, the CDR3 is TGTGCCAGCACCCTGGGGTCTACCTACGAGCAGTACTTC.

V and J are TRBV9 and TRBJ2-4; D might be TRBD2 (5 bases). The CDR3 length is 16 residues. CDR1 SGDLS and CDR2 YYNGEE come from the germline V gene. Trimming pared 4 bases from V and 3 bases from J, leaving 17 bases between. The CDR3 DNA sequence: TGTGCCAGCAGCCCCGACCCTCATGAGGGCAAAAACATTCAGTACTTC. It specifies CASSPDPHEGKNIQYF.

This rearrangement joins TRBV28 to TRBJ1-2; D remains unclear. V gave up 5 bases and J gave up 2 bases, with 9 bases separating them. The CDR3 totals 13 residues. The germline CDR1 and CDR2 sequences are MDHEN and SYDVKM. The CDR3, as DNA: TGTGCCAGCAGTACCGGGCCAAACTATGGCTACACCTTC. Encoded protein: CASSTGPNYGYTF.

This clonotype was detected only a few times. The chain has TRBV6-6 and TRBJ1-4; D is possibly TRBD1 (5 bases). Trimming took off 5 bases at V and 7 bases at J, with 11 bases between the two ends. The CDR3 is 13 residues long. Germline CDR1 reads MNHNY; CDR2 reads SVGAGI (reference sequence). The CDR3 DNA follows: TGTGCCAGCAGTCCCGGGACTTCTGAAAAACTGTTTTTT. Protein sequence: CASSPGTSEKLFF.

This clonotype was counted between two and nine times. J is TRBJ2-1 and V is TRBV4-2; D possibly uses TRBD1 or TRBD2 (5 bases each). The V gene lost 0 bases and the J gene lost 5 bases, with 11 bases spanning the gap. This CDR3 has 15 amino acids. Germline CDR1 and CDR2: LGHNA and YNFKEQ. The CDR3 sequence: CASSQDPGADNEQFF. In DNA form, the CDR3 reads TGTGCCAGCAGCCAAGATCCCGGGGCAGACAATGAGCAGTTCTTC.

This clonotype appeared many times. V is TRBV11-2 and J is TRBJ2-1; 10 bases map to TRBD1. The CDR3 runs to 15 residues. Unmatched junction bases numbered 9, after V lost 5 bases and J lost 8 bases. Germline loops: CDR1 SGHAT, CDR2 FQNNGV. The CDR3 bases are TGTGCCAGCAGCCTCGCCGGGACAGGGGTCCATGAGCAGTTCTTC. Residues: CASSLAGTGVHEQFF.

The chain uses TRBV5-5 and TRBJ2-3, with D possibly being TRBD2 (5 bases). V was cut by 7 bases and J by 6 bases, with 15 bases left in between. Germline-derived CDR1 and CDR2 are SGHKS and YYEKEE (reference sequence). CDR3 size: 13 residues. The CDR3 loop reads CASSLGASDTQYF. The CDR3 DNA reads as TGTGCCAGCTCCCTGGGAGCGTCGGATACGCAGTATTTT.

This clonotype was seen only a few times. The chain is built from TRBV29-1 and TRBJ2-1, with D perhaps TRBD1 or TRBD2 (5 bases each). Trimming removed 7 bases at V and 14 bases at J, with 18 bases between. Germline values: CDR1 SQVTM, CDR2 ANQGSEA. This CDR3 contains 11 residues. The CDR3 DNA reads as TGCAGCGCCAGAAGAGGGACGGTAGAGTTCTTC. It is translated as CSARRGTVEFF.

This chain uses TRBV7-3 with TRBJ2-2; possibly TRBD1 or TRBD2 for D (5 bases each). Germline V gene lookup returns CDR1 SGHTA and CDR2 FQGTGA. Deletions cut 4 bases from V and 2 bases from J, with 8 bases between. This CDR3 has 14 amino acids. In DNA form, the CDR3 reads TGTGCCAGCAGCTCGGGACCAAACACCGGGGAGCTGTTTTTT. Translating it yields CASSSGPNTGELFF.

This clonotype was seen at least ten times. The CDR3 nucleotides read TGTGCCAGCTCTACATCGCGGAATCAGCCCCAGCATTTT. Encoded protein: CASSTSRNQPQHF. This chain joins TRBV6-1 and TRBJ1-5; D call uncertain. The germline V and J ends were trimmed by 8 bases and 4 bases, with 12 bases remaining between them. Germline CDR1 is MNHNS and CDR2 is SASEGT. The CDR3 has 13 amino acids.

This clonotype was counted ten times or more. The CDR3 loop is CASSVVTDTQYF. DNA of the CDR3: TGTGCCAGCAGCGTAGTGACAGATACGCAGTATTTT. J is TRBJ2-3 and V is TRBV9; D not certain. The V end was cut by 0 bases, the J end by 3 bases, with 2 bases between. The V gene's germline CDR1 is SGDLS and CDR2 YYNGEE. The CDR3 extends over 12 amino acids.

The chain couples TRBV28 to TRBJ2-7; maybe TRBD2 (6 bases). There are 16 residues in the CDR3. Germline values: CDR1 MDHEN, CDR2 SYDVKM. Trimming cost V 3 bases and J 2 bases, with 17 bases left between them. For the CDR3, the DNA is TGTGCCAGCAGTTTGATCGGGGCGGGACTCCCCTACGAGCAGTACTTC. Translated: CASSLIGAGLPYEQYF.

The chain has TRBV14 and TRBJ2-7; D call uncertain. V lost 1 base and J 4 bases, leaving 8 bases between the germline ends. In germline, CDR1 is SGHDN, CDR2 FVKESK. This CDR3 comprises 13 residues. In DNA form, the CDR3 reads TGTGCCAGCAGCCAAGTGAGGCTATACGAGCAGTACTTC. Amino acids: CASSQVRLYEQYF.

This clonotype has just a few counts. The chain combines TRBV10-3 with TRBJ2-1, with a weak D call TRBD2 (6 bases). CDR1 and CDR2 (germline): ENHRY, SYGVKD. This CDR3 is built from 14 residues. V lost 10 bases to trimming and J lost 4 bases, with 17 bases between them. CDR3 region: CASARSGYYNEQFF. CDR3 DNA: TGTGCCAGCGCTCGAAGCGGGTATTACAATGAGCAGTTCTTC.

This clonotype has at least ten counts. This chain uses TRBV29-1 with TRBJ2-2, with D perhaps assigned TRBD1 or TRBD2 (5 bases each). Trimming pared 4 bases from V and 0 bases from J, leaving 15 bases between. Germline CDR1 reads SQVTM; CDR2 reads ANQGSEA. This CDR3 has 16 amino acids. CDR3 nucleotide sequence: TGCAGCGTTGTGGGACCCCTAGGCTCGAACACCGGGGAGCTGTTTTTT. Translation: CSVVGPLGSNTGELFF.

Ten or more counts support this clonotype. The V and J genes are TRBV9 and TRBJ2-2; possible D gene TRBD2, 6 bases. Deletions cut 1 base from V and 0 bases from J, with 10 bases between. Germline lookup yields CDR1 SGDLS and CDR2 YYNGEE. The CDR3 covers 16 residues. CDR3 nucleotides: TGTGCCAGCAGCGTATTGGCGGGATCGAACACCGGGGAGCTGTTTTTT. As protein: CASSVLAGSNTGELFF.

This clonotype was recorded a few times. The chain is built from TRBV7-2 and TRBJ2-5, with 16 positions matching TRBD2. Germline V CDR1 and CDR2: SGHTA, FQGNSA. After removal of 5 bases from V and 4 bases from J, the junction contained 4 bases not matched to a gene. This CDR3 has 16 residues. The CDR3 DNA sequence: TGTGCCAGCAGCACGGGACTAGCGGGAGGGGCAGAGACCCAGTACTTC. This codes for CASSTGLAGGAETQYF.

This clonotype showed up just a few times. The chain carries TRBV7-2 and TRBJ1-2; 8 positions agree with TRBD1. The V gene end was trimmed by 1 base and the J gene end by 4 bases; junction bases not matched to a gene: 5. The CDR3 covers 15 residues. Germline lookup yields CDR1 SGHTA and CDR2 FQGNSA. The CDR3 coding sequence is TGTGCCAGCAGCTTAGGACAGGGGAACCGCTATGGCTACACCTTC. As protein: CASSLGQGNRYGYTF.

The CDR3 coding sequence is TGTGCCAGCAGTTCCCCAGAACGAGTTGCCAAAAACATTCAGTACTTC. Translated: CASSSPERVAKNIQYF. V gene TRBV6-2 or TRBV6-3 combines with J gene TRBJ2-4; D remains ambiguous. CDR1 MNHEY and CDR2 SVGEGT come from the germline V gene. Between the trimmed V and J ends, which lost 4 bases and 1 base, there was a span of 14 bases. The length of the CDR3 is 16 residues.

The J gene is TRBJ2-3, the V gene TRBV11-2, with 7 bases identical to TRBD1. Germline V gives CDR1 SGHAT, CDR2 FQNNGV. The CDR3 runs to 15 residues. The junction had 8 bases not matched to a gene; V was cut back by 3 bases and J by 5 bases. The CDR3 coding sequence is TGTGCCAGCAGCTTCTACAGGGGTGGAGGAGATACGCAGTATTTT. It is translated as CASSFYRGGGDTQYF.

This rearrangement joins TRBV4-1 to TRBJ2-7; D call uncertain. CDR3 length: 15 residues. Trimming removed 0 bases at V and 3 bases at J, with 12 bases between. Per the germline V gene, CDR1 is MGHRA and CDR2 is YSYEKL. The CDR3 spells CASSQDVKVGYEQYF. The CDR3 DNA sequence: TGCGCCAGCAGCCAAGATGTAAAGGTTGGCTACGAGCAGTACTTC.

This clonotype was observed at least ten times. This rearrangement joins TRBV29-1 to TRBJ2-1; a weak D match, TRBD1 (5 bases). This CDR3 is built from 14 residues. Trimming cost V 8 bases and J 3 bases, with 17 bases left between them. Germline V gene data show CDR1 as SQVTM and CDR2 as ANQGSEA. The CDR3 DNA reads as TGCAGCATTCCCTCACGGACAAACTACAATGAGCAGTTCTTC. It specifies CSIPSRTNYNEQFF.

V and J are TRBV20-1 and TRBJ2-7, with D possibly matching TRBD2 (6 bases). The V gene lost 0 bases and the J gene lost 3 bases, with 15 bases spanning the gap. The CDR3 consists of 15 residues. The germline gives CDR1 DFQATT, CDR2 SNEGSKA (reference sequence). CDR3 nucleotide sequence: TGCAGTGCTAGAGATTCAAGCGGGTCCCTCTACGAGCAGTACTTC. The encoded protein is CSARDSSGSLYEQYF.